Below, 24 T cell receptor beta chains from the same sample are listed, as sequenced in a study of T cells in Graves' hyperthyroidism and ophthalmopathy. Amplification targeted TCR beta CDR3 regions from RNA transcripts. The study used the HTBI primer set for a first-round RT-PCR of the TCR CDR3. TCRdb recomputed calls from the multiplex PCR reads with MiXCR, one row per CDR3 protein. The data show approximately 370,000 distinct CDR3 sequences, under 15% seen once. Material for sequencing was blood. Source of these receptors: a woman aged 25 to 39 with Graves' hyperthyroidism.

This clonotype was detected ten times or more. V and J are TRBV20-1 and TRBJ2-3, with 8 bases that match TRBD2. Unmatched junction bases numbered 13, after V lost 6 bases and J lost 2 bases. The CDR3 extends over 16 amino acids. Germline lookup yields CDR1 DFQATT and CDR2 SNEGSKA (reference sequence). This CDR3 reads CSATLEVAGLTDTQYF. In DNA form, the CDR3 reads TGCAGTGCCACTCTGGAGGTAGCGGGGCTCACAGATACGCAGTATTTT.

The J gene is TRBJ1-2, the V gene TRBV20-1; D remains unclear. CDR1 and CDR2 (germline): DFQATT, SNEGSKA (reference sequence). The germline V and J ends were trimmed by 7 bases and 6 bases, with 21 bases remaining between them. The CDR3 is 14 amino acids. CDR3 amino acids: CSVPDRPALDGYTF. For the CDR3, the DNA is TGCAGTGTTCCTGACCGGCCAGCTCTTGATGGCTACACCTTC.

This clonotype was picked up many times. CDR3 protein: CASLRADSYEQYF. The CDR3, as DNA: TGTGCCAGCTTACGGGCGGACTCCTACGAGCAGTACTTC. The V call is TRBV2, the J call TRBJ2-7, with D unresolved. CDR3 size: 13 residues. CDR1 and CDR2 from the germline V gene are SNHLY and FYNNEI. V lost 8 bases, J lost 0 bases, and 11 bases lay in between.

This sequence joins TRBV28 and TRBJ1-5, with D tentatively TRBD1 (5 bases). CDR3 length: 14 amino acids. V lost 2 bases and J 5 bases, leaving 10 bases between the germline ends. Germline V gene data show CDR1 as MDHEN and CDR2 as SYDVKM. CDR3 coding DNA: TGTGCCAGCAGTTTAGGGACGGCTTATCAGCCCCAGCATTTT. Translation gives CASSLGTAYQPQHF.

The CDR3 bases are TGTGCCAGCAGTCAGGGACTAACCGGCTACGAGCAGTACTTC. Its protein product is CASSQGLTGYEQYF. The chain recombines TRBV6-2 or TRBV6-3 with TRBJ2-7; 7 positions match TRBD2. Unmatched junction bases numbered 7, after V lost 5 bases and J lost 3 bases. The V gene's germline CDR1 is MNHEY and CDR2 SVGEGT. The CDR3 is 14 amino acids.

This clonotype was found many times. V is TRBV24-1 and J is TRBJ2-1; 7 positions agree with TRBD2. J gave up 3 bases and V 1 base, and 8 bases lay outside the gene matches. This CDR3 region has 17 residues. Germline V lookup: CDR1 KGHDR, CDR2 SFDVKD. In DNA, the CDR3 is TGTGCCACCAGTGATTTAACCAGCGGGAAAAACTACAATGAGCAGTTCTTC. Its translation is CATSDLTSGKNYNEQFF.

This clonotype was seen a few times. This chain joins TRBV6-2 or TRBV6-3 and TRBJ2-7, with TRBD2 matching over 12 bases. Germline V gene sequence: CDR1 MNHEY, CDR2 SVGEGT. With V trimmed by 6 bases and J by 3 bases, 12 bases remained unmatched. The CDR3 runs 17 residues. CDR3 in DNA: TGTGCCAGCAGCCGGACTCTTCGGACTAGCGGGAACTACGAGCAGTACTTC. This codes for CASSRTLRTSGNYEQYF.

This clonotype was seen at least ten times. The chain carries TRBV7-9 and TRBJ2-7; D is perhaps TRBD1 or TRBD2 (6 bases each). The CDR3 length is 15 residues. The V end was cut by 1 base, the J end by 0 bases, with 10 bases between. CDR1 and CDR2 from the germline V gene are SEHNR and FQNEAQ (reference sequence). The CDR3 region has the DNA TGTGCCAGCAGCTTAGTGGGGGGCCGCTCCTACGAGCAGTACTTC. It codes for CASSLVGGRSYEQYF. The full variable domain, its missing parts supplied by reference TRBV7-9 and TRBJ2-7, is DTGVSQNPRHKITKRGQNVTFRCDPISEHNRLYWYRQTLGQGPEFLTYFQNEAQLEKSRLLSDRFSAERPKGSFSTLEIQRTEQGDSAMYLCASSLVGGRSYEQYFGPGTRLTVT.

This chain uses TRBV6-6 with TRBJ1-1; no definite D call. The CDR3 has 15 residues. Looked up from germline, CDR1 is MNHNY and CDR2 is SVGAGI (reference sequence). Trimming left V 0 bases short and J 3 bases short, with 11 bases between. CDR3 nucleotide sequence: TGTGCCAGCAGTTACTCGTCTGGAAAGCACACTGAAGCTTTCTTT. Protein: CASSYSSGKHTEAFF.

CDR3 region: CSALKGITEAFF. Written as DNA, the CDR3 is TGCAGTGCTCTCAAGGGGATCACTGAAGCTTTCTTT. The chain has TRBV20-1 and TRBJ1-1; D possibly corresponds to TRBD1 (5 bases). The V end was cut by 5 bases, the J end by 4 bases, with 11 bases between. Germline assignment: CDR1 DFQATT and CDR2 SNEGSKA (reference sequence). CDR3 length: 12 residues.

This clonotype was recorded at least ten times. The chain employs TRBV29-1 and TRBJ2-2; 8 nucleotides agree with TRBD2. The CDR3 consists of 16 residues. Germline trimming cut 0 bases from V and 7 bases from J; bases unmatched to any gene: 10. Germline-derived CDR1 and CDR2 are SQVTM and ANQGSEA. The CDR3 bases are TGCAGCGTTGAAGATGGTAATAGCGGGGTAAACGGGGAGCTGTTTTTT. This sequence encodes CSVEDGNSGVNGELFF.

A remark on this clonotype: At one boundary the junction diverges from the germline segment, which might be a read error. The chain uses TRBV20-1 and TRBJ1-1, with 7 nucleotides matching TRBD1. The CDR3 has 12 amino acids. CDR1 DFQATT and CDR2 SNEGSKA come from the germline V gene (reference sequence). Written as DNA, the CDR3 is TGCAGTGCGACAGGGTGGGACACTGAAGCTCTCTTT. Its translation is CSATGWDTEALF.

Ten or more counts support this clonotype. This CDR3 reads CASSVEPGLVGETQYF. As DNA, the CDR3 is TGTGCCAGCAGCGTAGAGCCGGGACTAGTAGGAGAGACCCAGTACTTC. V usage is TRBV7-8 and J usage is TRBJ2-5; 8 positions agree with TRBD2. The CDR3 totals 16 residues. The V gene's germline CDR1 is SGHVS and CDR2 FQNEAQ. Losses at the gene ends were 5 bases for V and 4 bases for J; bases not matched to a gene: 12.

The chain links TRBV5-1 to TRBJ1-4, with 9 nucleotides matching TRBD1. After removal of 4 bases from V and 5 bases from J, the junction contained 6 bases not matched to a gene. This CDR3 has 15 amino acids. Looked up from germline, CDR1 is SGHRS and CDR2 is YFSETQ. CDR3 protein: CASSRTGAKNEKLFF. The CDR3 DNA sequence: TGCGCCAGCAGCCGGACAGGGGCGAAAAATGAAAAACTGTTTTTT.

In DNA form, the CDR3 reads TGTGCCAGCAGTTCAGTAGATGAGCAGTTCTTC. Translating it yields CASSSVDEQFF. The rearrangement uses TRBV6-5 and TRBJ2-1; no clear D. The germline V gene has CDR1 MNHEY and CDR2 SVGAGI. Trimming left V 4 bases short and J 8 bases short, with 6 bases between. The CDR3 spans 11 residues.

The gene calls are TRBV9 and TRBJ2-3; the D is unclear. This CDR3 has 14 amino acids. The V end lost 0 bases, the J end lost 2 bases, and 7 bases lay between the germline ends. Germline V gene sequence: CDR1 SGDLS, CDR2 YYNGEE. In DNA form, the CDR3 reads TGTGCCAGCAGCGTAGATCCTTCCACAGATACGCAGTATTTT. Protein: CASSVDPSTDTQYF.

The chain recombines TRBV2 with TRBJ2-5; the D is unclear. The CDR3 spans 15 residues. The germline gives CDR1 SNHLY, CDR2 FYNNEI. The ends were cut back, 6 bases at V and 2 bases at J, with 16 bases in the middle. CDR3 protein: CASRYQPGLQETQYF. In DNA, the CDR3 is TGTGCCAGCAGATACCAACCGGGCCTACAAGAGACCCAGTACTTC.

This clonotype was observed many times. This chain links TRBV24-1 with TRBJ1-5; D not certain. V dropped 2 bases and J dropped 4 bases, with 14 bases sitting between them. Germline-derived CDR1 and CDR2 are KGHDR and SFDVKD. The CDR3 runs to 16 residues. CDR3 DNA sequence: TGTGCCACCAGTGATTCCCGGAGGACGGGTAATCAGCCCCAGCATTTT. It is translated as CATSDSRRTGNQPQHF.

This clonotype was found many times. This sequence joins TRBV5-1 and TRBJ2-1, with TRBD1 matching over 7 bases. CDR3 length: 15 residues. Trimming took 3 bases from V and 9 from J; bases not matched to a gene: 12. Germline assignment: CDR1 SGHRS and CDR2 YFSETQ. CDR3 residues: CASSSFGTASGEQFF. The DNA for the CDR3 is TGCGCCAGCAGCTCCTTTGGGACAGCGAGCGGTGAGCAGTTCTTC.

This clonotype was counted many times. This sequence joins TRBV3-1 and TRBJ1-1; TRBD1 matches at 9 bases. The V gene's germline CDR1 is LGHDT and CDR2 YNNKEL (reference sequence). The CDR3 length is 14 residues. Trimming at V came to 11 bases and at J to 0 bases, leaving 7 bases not matched to a gene. CDR3 amino acids: CASQTGGMNTEAFF. The CDR3 coding sequence is TGTGCCTCCCAGACAGGGGGAATGAACACTGAAGCTTTCTTT.

This chain connects TRBV9 to TRBJ1-6; 9 positions match TRBD1. J was trimmed by 4 bases and V by 0 bases; bases with no gene match: 8. This CDR3 region has 18 residues. CDR1 is SGDLS, CDR2 YYNGEE, per germline. This CDR3 reads CASSVASGTGRYNSPLHF. The CDR3 DNA reads TGTGCCAGCAGCGTAGCCTCCGGGACAGGGAGATATAATTCACCCCTCCACTTT.

This clonotype was seen at least ten times. The rearrangement links TRBV20-1 to TRBJ2-3; a possible D gene is TRBD2 (6 bases). From germline, CDR1 is DFQATT and CDR2 SNEGSKA (reference sequence). V lost 3 bases, J lost 0 bases, and 10 bases lay in between. This CDR3 comprises 14 residues. The CDR3 spells CSASGSESTDTQYF. The CDR3 DNA sequence: TGCAGTGCTAGCGGGAGTGAAAGCACAGATACGCAGTATTTT.

This clonotype has a count of ten or more. The CDR3 nucleotides read TGTGCCAGCAGCCACCGGGACAGGAGCTCCTACGAGCAGTACTTC. Translation gives CASSHRDRSSYEQYF. The chain couples TRBV3-1 to TRBJ2-7, with TRBD1 matching over 8 bases. The CDR3 runs to 15 residues. CDR1 is LGHDT and CDR2 is YNNKEL in the germline V gene (reference sequence). V shed 3 bases, J shed 0 bases, and the junction held 4 bases outside the gene matches.

With respect to this clonotype: A read error may be the cause here, since a much bigger clone is one base away. J is TRBJ2-7 and V is TRBV7-9; D might be TRBD2 (7 bases). The CDR3 loop spans 16 amino acids. Germline CDR1 and CDR2: SEHNR and FQNEAQ (reference sequence). The CDR3 reads CASSLRPTGGLYEQCF. CDR3 DNA: TGTGCCAGCAGCTTAAGACCGACGGGGGGCTTATACGAGCAGTGCTTC.